This note documents a single T cell receptor (beta chain) sequence. The clone's antigen remains unknown. No qualities accompany the bases; no much larger clone lies one base away. This entry belongs to a study of T-cell reconstitution after alpha-beta-depleted transplantation in children (dated by TCRdb to 2016 to 2017). Study-level background: Using TCR repertoire profiling, the study quantitatively followed how T-cell immune reconstitution unfolded in children after TCRalphabeta/CD19-depleted allogeneic hematopoietic cell transplantation.

Trimming costs V 3 bases and J 2 bases, and their ends lie 10 bases apart. The germline V gene gives CDR1 as KGHSH and CDR2 as LQKENI. The CDR3, cysteine through phenylalanine, is 15 amino acids long. CDR3 DNA only is kept here, 45 bases in frame from base 1. The treatment or condition label on this specimen signifies: allogeneic hematopoietic cell transplantation with graft depleted of TCRalphabeta T cells and CD19 B cells. Transplant recipients were children who received TCRalphabeta/CD19-depleted allogeneic hematopoietic cell grafts. What the work shows at the level of the full study, not this receptor alone: In some patients, high TCRbeta diversity at day 60 was attributed to recipient T cells and intrathymic progenitors that had survived conditioning. The frequencies of hyperexpanded clones fell over the following months, and after one year, T-cell counts and TCRbeta diversity were mostly attributed to newly produced T cells. Apparently early alphabetaT-cell count recovery about two months after transplant reportedly relied on only several hundred rapidly expanded clones derived from non-depleted graft cells.

Library preparation was by PCR. TCRdb names Illumina HiSeq 2500 as the instrument used. Molecular barcoding was employed in the preparation of TCR libraries, with unique molecular identifiers being used to normalize TCRbeta repertoire quantification. Starting from the raw public reads, TCRdb applied fastp trimming at Q25, assembled clones with MiXCR and retained in-frame beta chains. All rows with the same CDR3 protein become a single entry with the most common DNA and genes. This sample gives about a million distinct CDR3 sequences in total; less than 30% of them show up just once. About 28% of the sample belongs to the ten largest clones.

The clonotype was recovered from a boy less than two years old who had a stem cell transplant for SCID, so the T cells may come from the graft donor. The receptor chain draws on TRBV18 and TRBJ2-2; TRBD2 is a possible D gene, resting on 6 matching bases. Sequenced here: PBMCs, mostly from graft donor cells, sampled 360 days after TCRalphabeta/CD19-depleted stem cell transplant. CDR3 loop: CASSPLGGNTGELFF. In nucleotide form, the sequence is TGTGCCAGCTCACCGCTCGGGGGTAACACCGGGGAGCTGTTTTTT.